This T cell receptor (beta chain) comes out of a study of CD8+ T cells in alopecia areata. Study-level points and caveats: Higher clonality than in normal scalp was seen in lesional scalp, especially alopecia totalis/universalis.

Specimens obtained from alopecia areata patients comprised lesional scalp punch biopsies and peripheral blood. Researchers picked out CD4+ and CD8+ T cells from PBMCs by sorting. The sequencing template was cDNA reverse transcribed from extracted RNA. The protocol was immunoSEQ multiplex PCR, while the TCRdb copy is restricted to in-frame clones and leaves out a portion. The sample consists of tens of thousands of clones, about 40% of them appearing once. In its sample, this clone was seen a few times. Its cognate antigen is unknown. CDR3 length equals 13 residues. Germline CDR1 reads SQVTM; CDR2 reads ANQGSEA. Germline trimming cut 7 bases from V and 5 bases from J; bases unmatched to any gene: 9.

V usage is TRBV29-1 and J usage is TRBJ2-3; 7 bases agree with TRBD2. This TCR derives from a human donor with alopecia areata. The source material was NKG2D-low CD8+ T cells sorted from blood. In DNA form, the CDR3 reads TGCAGCGCAGGACGGACTAGTGGAGATACGCAGTATTTT. Its protein product is CSAGRTSGDTQYF.